The present T cell receptor beta chain was sequenced within a study of shared clonotypes between healthy human individuals. Study-wide results and limits: Investigators expected sequencing depth to affect clonotype sharing among donors. Incomplete sequencing of sorted subsets was indicated by rarefaction despite large depth.

Here immunoSEQ multiplex PCR was the method, and the copy in TCRdb shows in-frame clones only, minus some. This sample has around 2,000,000 clones; around 96% occur once, and the top ten carry roughly 1%. Naive CD8 cells comprised CD45RO-negative, CCR7-positively selected cells, excluding terminally differentiated effector memory CD45RA+ cells. Comments on this clone: Its antigen is still unknown.

Trimming took 1 base from V and 0 from J; bases not matched to a gene: 7. This CDR3 contains 18 residues. Per the germline V gene, CDR1 is MGHRA and CDR2 is YSYEKL. This receptor was obtained from a young man in good health. J is TRBJ1-5 and V is TRBV4-1; 9 bases align to TRBD1. The sample was naive CD8+ T cells sorted from blood. The CDR3 here is CASSQAGQGPLSNQPQHF. CDR3 bases: TGCGCCAGCAGCCAAGCCGGACAGGGGCCCCTTAGCAATCAGCCCCAGCATTTT.